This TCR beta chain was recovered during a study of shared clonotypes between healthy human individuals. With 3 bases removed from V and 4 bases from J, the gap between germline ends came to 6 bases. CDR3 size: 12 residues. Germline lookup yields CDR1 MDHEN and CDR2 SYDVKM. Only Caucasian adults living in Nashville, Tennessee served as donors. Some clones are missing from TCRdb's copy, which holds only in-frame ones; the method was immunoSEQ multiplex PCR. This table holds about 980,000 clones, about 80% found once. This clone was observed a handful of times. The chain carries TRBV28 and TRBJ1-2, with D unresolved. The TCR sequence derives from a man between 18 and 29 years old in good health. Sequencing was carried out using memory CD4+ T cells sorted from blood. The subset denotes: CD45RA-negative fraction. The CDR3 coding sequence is TGTGCCAGCAGTTTCGGCATCTATGGCTACACCTTC. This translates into CASSFGIYGYTF.